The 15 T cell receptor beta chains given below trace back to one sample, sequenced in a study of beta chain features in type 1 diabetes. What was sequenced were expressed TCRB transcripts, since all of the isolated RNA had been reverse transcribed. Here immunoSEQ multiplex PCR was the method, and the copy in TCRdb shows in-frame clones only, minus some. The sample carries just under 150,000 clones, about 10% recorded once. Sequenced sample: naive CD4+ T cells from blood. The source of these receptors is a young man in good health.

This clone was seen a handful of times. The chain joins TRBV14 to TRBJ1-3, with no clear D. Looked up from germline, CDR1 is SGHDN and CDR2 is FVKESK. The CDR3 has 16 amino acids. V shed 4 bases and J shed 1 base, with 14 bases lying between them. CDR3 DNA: TGTGCCAGCAGCCGAAGACGGAGCTTATCTGGAAACACCATATATTTT. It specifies CASSRRRSLSGNTIYF.

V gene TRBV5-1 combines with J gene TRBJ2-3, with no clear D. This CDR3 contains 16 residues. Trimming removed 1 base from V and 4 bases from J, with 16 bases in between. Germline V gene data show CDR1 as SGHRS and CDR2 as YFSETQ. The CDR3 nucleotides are TGCGCCAGCAGCTTGCCCACCCTGTCGAGTCCAGATACGCAGTATTTT. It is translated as CASSLPTLSSPDTQYF.

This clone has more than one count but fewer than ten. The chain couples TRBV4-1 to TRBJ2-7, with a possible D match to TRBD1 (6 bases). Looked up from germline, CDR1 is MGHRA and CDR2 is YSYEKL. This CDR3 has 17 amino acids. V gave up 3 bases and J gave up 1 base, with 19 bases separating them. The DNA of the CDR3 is TGCGCCAGCAGCCATCGAGTCCGGGACAACCCTTCCTACGAGCAGTACTTC. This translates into CASSHRVRDNPSYEQYF.

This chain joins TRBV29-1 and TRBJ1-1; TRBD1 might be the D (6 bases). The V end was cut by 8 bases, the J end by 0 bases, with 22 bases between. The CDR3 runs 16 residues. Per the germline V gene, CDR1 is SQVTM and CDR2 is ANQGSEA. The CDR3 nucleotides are TGCAGCCGACTAGGGGGGGGCGGAGGCCTGAACACTGAAGCTTTCTTT. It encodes CSRLGGGGGLNTEAFF.

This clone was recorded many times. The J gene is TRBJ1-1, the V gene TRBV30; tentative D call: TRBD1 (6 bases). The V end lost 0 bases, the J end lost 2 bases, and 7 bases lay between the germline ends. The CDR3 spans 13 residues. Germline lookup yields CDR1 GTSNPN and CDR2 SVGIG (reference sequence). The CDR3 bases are TGTGCCTGGAGTGTACAGGGAAACACTGAAGCTTTCTTT. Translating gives CAWSVQGNTEAFF.

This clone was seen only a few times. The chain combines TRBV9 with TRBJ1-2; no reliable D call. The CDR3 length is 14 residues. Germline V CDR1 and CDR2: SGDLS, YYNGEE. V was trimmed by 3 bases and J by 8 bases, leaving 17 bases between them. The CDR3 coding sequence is TGTGCCAGCAGCGCGCCCGGGAGGGAGGGAGGCTACACCTTC. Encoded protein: CASSAPGREGGYTF.

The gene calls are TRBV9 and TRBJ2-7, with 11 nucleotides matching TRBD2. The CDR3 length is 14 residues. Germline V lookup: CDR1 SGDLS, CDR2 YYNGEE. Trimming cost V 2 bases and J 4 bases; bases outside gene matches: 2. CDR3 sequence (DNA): TGTGCCAGCAGCGTGCGGACTAGCGGGTACGAGCAGTACTTC. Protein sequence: CASSVRTSGYEQYF.

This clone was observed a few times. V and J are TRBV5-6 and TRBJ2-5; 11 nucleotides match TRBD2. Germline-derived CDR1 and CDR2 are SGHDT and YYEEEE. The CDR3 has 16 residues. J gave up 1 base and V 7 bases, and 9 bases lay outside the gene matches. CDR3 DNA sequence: TGTGCCAGCGGATTACTAGCGGGGGCTCTCCAAGAGACCCAGTACTTC. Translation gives CASGLLAGALQETQYF.

In DNA, the CDR3 is TGTGCCAGTACAGACAGGGGACAGCCCCAGCATTTT. The encoded protein is CASTDRGQPQHF. The chain links TRBV19 to TRBJ1-5; 8 bases match TRBD1. Germline loops: CDR1 LNHDA, CDR2 SQIVND (reference sequence). The V segment lost 7 bases and the J segment 7 bases; nucleotides outside the gene matches: 3. CDR3 length equals 12 residues. The full variable domain, completed using reference TRBV19 and TRBJ1-5, is DGGITQSPKYLFRKEGQNVTLSCEQNLNHDAMYWYRQDPGQGLRLIYYSQIVNDFQKGDIAEGYSVSREKKESFPLTVTSAQKNPTAFYLCASTDRGQPQHFGDGTRLSIL.

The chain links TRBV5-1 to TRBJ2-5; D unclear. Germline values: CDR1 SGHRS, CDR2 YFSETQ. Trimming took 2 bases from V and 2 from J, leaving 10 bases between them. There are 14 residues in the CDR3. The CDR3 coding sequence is TGCGCCAGCAGCTTCGAGGCCGTACAAGAGACCCAGTACTTC. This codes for CASSFEAVQETQYF.

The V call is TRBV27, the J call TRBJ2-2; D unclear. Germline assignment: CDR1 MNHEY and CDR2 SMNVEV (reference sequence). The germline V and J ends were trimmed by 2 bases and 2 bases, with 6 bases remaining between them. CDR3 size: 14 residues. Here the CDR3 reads CASSLPGNTGELFF. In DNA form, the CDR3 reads TGTGCCAGCAGTTTACCAGGAAACACCGGGGAGCTGTTTTTT.

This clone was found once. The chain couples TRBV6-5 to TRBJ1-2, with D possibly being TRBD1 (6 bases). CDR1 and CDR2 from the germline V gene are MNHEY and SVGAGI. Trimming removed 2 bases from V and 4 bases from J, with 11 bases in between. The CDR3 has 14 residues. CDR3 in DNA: TGTGCCAGCAGTTACCAGCCAGGGGTCTATGGCTACACCTTC. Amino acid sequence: CASSYQPGVYGYTF.

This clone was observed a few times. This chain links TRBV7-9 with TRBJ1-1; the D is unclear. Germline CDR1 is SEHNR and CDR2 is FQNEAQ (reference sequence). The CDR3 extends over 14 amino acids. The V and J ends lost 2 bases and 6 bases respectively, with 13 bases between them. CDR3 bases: TGTGCCAGCAGCTTACCCGGACTCCACGCTGAAGCTTTCTTT. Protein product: CASSLPGLHAEAFF. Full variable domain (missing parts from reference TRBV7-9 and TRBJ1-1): DTGVSQNPRHKITKRGQNVTFRCDPISEHNRLYWYRQTLGQGPEFLTYFQNEAQLEKSRLLSDRFSAERPKGSFSTLEIQRTEQGDSAMYLCASSLPGLHAEAFFGQGTRLTVV.

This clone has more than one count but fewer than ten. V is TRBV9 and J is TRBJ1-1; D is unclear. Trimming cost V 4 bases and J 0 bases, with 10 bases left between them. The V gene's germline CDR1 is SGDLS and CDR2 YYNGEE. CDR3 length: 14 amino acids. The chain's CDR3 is CASSNSEVNTEAFF. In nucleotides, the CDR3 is TGTGCCAGCAGCAACAGTGAAGTGAACACTGAAGCTTTCTTT.

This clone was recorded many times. The CDR3, as DNA: TGTGCCAGCAGCTTCGAAGCGGGGTACAACGAGCAGTACTTC. Translated: CASSFEAGYNEQYF. The chain links TRBV11-1 to TRBJ2-7; 7 bases map to TRBD2. V trimming: 3 bases; J trimming: 5 bases; junction bases outside the gene matches: 7. Germline assignment: CDR1 SGHAT and CDR2 FQDESV (reference sequence). This CDR3 region has 14 residues.